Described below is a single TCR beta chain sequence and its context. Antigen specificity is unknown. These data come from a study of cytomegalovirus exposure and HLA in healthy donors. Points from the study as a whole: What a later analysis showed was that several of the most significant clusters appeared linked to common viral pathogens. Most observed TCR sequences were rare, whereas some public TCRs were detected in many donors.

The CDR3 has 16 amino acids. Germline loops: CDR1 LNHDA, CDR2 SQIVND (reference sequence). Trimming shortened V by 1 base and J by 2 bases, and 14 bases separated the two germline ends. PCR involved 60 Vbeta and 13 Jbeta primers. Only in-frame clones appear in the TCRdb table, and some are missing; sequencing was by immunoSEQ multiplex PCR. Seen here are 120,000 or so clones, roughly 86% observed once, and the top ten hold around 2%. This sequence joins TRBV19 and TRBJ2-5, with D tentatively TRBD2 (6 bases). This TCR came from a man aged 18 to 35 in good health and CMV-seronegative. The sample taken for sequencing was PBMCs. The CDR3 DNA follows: TGTGCCAGTAGTATAGCCCCCTCCGGGGGACAAGAGACCCAGTACTTC. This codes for CASSIAPSGGQETQYF.